This is a list of T cell receptor beta chains from one sample in a study of T cell repertoires in cytomegalovirus infection. These receptors' targets are unknown. TCRdb independently ran MiXCR on the reads; one entry per CDR3 protein. The data show about half a million distinct CDR3 sequences, with around 30% seen just once and roughly 16% held by the top ten. This material consisted of cultured PBMCs, taken from culture after CMV antigen stimulation. The receptors stem from a human donor in good health (CMV status not recorded). Some clones in this sample may be carry-over from other donors' samples. Each CDR3 is given with its conserved first and last residue.

v_call	cdr3_length	j_call	cdr3_aa
TRBV30	17	TRBJ1-5	CAYRPGQGVVSNQPQHF
TRBV7-2	12	TRBJ2-3	CASSILTDTQYF
TRBV15	13	TRBJ1-2	CATSRDGTRLYTF
TRBV13	13	TRBJ2-7	CASSPWNDYEQYF
TRBV5-1	12	TRBJ1-1	CASSLAGSEAFF
TRBV25-1	17	TRBJ2-1	CASSDALAGYSYNEQFF
TRBV7-2	16	TRBJ1-1	CASSLESGRMNTEAFF
TRBV28	14	TRBJ2-7	CATGEGPRYYEQYF
TRBV9	16	TRBJ2-1	CASSVAEDYRAWEQFF
TRBV12-3/TRBV12-4	15	TRBJ2-3	CASSRRTGAQDTQYF
TRBV6-2/TRBV6-3	16	TRBJ2-3	CASQDGRRPSTDTQYF
TRBV6-6	13	TRBJ1-4	CAGWGQGGEKLFF
TRBV7-2	15	TRBJ1-1	CASRVFGPSGTEAFF
TRBV2	15	TRBJ1-5	CASSGLGGTNQPQHF
TRBV7-6	12	TRBJ2-5	CASSLRGDDQYF
TRBV6-6	14	TRBJ2-5	CASSYSGAGETQYF
TRBV12-3/TRBV12-4	16	TRBJ2-1	CASSFGGWSSYNEQFF
TRBV27	15	TRBJ1-5	CASSYSTVGNQPQHF
TRBV7-4	14	TRBJ1-4	CASRSAATNEKLFF
TRBV6-2/TRBV6-3	12	TRBJ2-1	CASRQGTLKVFF
TRBV4-3	13	TRBJ2-1	CASSLGLAYEQFF
TRBV20-1	15	TRBJ2-1	CSAQVRNRGYNEQFF
TRBV6-2/TRBV6-3	17	TRBJ2-2	CASRPLIAGGRTGELFF
TRBV7-2	14	TRBJ1-5	CASSLWYSNQPQHF
TRBV7-2	15	TRBJ2-1	CASSLAGSGRNEQFF
TRBV11-1	13	TRBJ2-1	CASSLGGLGEQFF
TRBV27	12	TRBJ2-7	CASSRRSSEQYF
TRBV5-8	16	TRBJ2-2	CASSLQGALNTGELFF
TRBV27	15	TRBJ2-5	CASSLSLNSQETQYF
TRBV29-1	11	TRBJ2-7	CSVGGTYEQYF
TRBV6-1	13	TRBJ2-1	CASRDSAYNEQFF
TRBV5-5	15	TRBJ2-1	CASSLDSGRTNEQFF
TRBV24-1	16	TRBJ2-4	CATSDDIPGQGYIQYF
TRBV7-8	15	TRBJ2-5	CASSYGTGPQETQYF
TRBV7-6	15	TRBJ1-4	CASSLTGQGNEKLFF
TRBV7-8	17	TRBJ2-6	CASRSTRTRSGANVLTF
TRBV24-1	17	TRBJ2-1	CATSDATAGRSYNEQFF
TRBV6-2/TRBV6-3	16	TRBJ2-7	CASSRPGTGPPYEQYF
TRBV3-1	12	TRBJ1-5	CASGRAGEPQHF
TRBV29-1	12	TRBJ1-2	CSVEDQGGGYTF
TRBV10-3	12	TRBJ2-2	CAIRSQLGELFF
TRBV7-2	16	TRBJ1-3	CASSFQTGLSGNTIYF
TRBV19	15	TRBJ1-2	CASIRSGDRVYGYTF
TRBV7-9	15	TRBJ1-4	CASSLMTGENEKLFF
TRBV19	15	TRBJ1-1	CASSPYRQSGTEAFF
TRBV24-1	15	TRBJ1-1	CATSGGRGEITEAFF
TRBV28	16	TRBJ1-5	CASGRSGTDSNQPQHF
TRBV11-2	15	TRBJ2-5	CASSLLVGMGETQYF
TRBV7-2	13	TRBJ2-7	CASSLGVGYEQYF
TRBV7-2	15	TRBJ2-7	CASSSPTSGIGFVYF
TRBV19	15	TRBJ1-2	CASQYRQGSLYGYTF
TRBV6-6	17	TRBJ2-7	CASSYSKGLAGVTEQYF
TRBV4-1	16	TRBJ2-1	CASSQDASGTYNEQFF
TRBV27	17	TRBJ2-1	CASSFTRLAGDPNEQFF
TRBV5-4	16	TRBJ2-1	CASSLPGTRWKNEQFF
TRBV7-6	14	TRBJ1-6	CASSFRAEGSPLHF
TRBV7-6	14	TRBJ2-7	CASGLGTDAYEQYF
TRBV6-8	13	TRBJ1-1	CASSSSRVPEAFF
TRBV2	11	TRBJ2-7	CAITVLYEQYF